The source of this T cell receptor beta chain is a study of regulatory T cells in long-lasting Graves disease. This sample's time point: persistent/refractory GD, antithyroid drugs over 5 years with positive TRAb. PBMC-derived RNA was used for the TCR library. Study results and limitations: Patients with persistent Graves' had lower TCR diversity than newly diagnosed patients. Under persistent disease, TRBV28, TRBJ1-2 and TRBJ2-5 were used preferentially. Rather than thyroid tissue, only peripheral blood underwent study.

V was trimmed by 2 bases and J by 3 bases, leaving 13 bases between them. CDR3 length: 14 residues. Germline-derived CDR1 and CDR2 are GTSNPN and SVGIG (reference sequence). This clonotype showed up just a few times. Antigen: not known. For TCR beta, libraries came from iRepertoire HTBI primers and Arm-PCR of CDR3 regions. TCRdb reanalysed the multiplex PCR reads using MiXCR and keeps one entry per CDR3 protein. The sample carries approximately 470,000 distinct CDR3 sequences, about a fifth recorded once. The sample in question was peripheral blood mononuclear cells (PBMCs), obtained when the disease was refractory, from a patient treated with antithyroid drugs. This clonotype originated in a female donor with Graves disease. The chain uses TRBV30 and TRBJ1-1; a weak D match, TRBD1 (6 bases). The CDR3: CAWSRTDIYTEAFF. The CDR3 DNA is TGTGCCTGGAGTCGGACAGACATTTACACTGAAGCTTTCTTT.